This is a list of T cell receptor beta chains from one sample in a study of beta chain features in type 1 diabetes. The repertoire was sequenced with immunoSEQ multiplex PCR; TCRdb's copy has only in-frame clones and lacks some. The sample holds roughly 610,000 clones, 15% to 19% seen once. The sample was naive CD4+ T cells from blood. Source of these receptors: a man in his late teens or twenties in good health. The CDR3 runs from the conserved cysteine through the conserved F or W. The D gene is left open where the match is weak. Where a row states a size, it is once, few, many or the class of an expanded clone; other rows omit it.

CDR3nt: TGTGCCAGCAGTTTATCTTCGGCTAGCGGGATCGGCGTGCACAATGAGCAGTTCTTC
CDR3aa: CASSLSSASGIGVHNEQFF
j_gene: TRBJ2-1
v_gene: TRBV28
d_gene: TRBD2
abundance: few

CDR3nt: TGCGCCAGCAGCGCCTCGATGGATAGCGCCAAAAACATTCAGTACTTC
CDR3aa: CASSASMDSAKNIQYF
j_gene: TRBJ2-4
v_gene: TRBV5-1
d_gene: .
abundance: .

CDR3nt: TGTGCCAGCAGGTCAGAGGGGGCAGATGAAAAACTGTTTTTT
CDR3aa: CASRSEGADEKLFF
j_gene: TRBJ1-4
v_gene: TRBV5-6
d_gene: TRBD1
abundance: .

CDR3nt: TGCGCCAGCAGCCAAGATGGTAGAAATCAGCCCCAGCATTTT
CDR3aa: CASSQDGRNQPQHF
j_gene: TRBJ1-5
v_gene: TRBV4-3
d_gene: .
abundance: .

CDR3nt: TGCGCCAGCCTCTCAACACTAGTTCCCGGGGAGCTGTTTTTT
CDR3aa: CASLSTLVPGELFF
j_gene: TRBJ2-2
v_gene: TRBV5-1
d_gene: .
abundance: few

CDR3nt: TGTGCCAGCAGCTTAACCGGGACAGCCCTTTATGGCTACACCTTC
CDR3aa: CASSLTGTALYGYTF
j_gene: TRBJ1-2
v_gene: TRBV7-9
d_gene: TRBD1
abundance: .

CDR3nt: TGTGCCAGTAGTGTGCTGTGGGACACTGTCTATGGCTACACCTTC
CDR3aa: CASSVLWDTVYGYTF
j_gene: TRBJ1-2
v_gene: TRBV19
d_gene: .
abundance: few

CDR3nt: TGTGCCAGCAGCTTAAACACAGATACGCAGTATTTT
CDR3aa: CASSLNTDTQYF
j_gene: TRBJ2-3
v_gene: TRBV11-2
d_gene: .
abundance: few

CDR3nt: TGCGCCAGCAGGGGGACGCTACTTATGAACACTGAAGCTTTCTTT
CDR3aa: CASRGTLLMNTEAFF
j_gene: TRBJ1-1
v_gene: TRBV4-1
d_gene: .
abundance: .

CDR3nt: TGTGCCAGCGCCCGTCGGGGGGACCACTACAATGAGCAGTTCTTC
CDR3aa: CASARRGDHYNEQFF
j_gene: TRBJ2-1
v_gene: TRBV9
d_gene: TRBD2
abundance: .

CDR3nt: TGTGCCAGCAGCCTTGCGGGGCGGGTAGCCAAAAACATTCAGTACTTC
CDR3aa: CASSLAGRVAKNIQYF
j_gene: TRBJ2-4
v_gene: TRBV7-2
d_gene: .
abundance: few

CDR3nt: TGTGCCAGCAGCTCCTCGGGACAGGGAGGTCAGGAGCAGTTCTTC
CDR3aa: CASSSSGQGGQEQFF
j_gene: TRBJ2-1
v_gene: TRBV7-2
d_gene: TRBD1
abundance: few

CDR3nt: TGTGCCAGCAGTCCGGGAGTGGCGACCCAGTACTTC
CDR3aa: CASSPGVATQYF
j_gene: TRBJ2-5
v_gene: TRBV6-5
d_gene: .
abundance: .

CDR3nt: TGCGCCAGCAGGCCGAACCGTGGTGTGTATGAGCAGTTCTTC
CDR3aa: CASRPNRGVYEQFF
j_gene: TRBJ2-1
v_gene: TRBV10-2
d_gene: .
abundance: once

CDR3nt: TGTGCCAGCTCACCATTGGCAAGGGAGTCTGGCTACACCTTC
CDR3aa: CASSPLARESGYTF
j_gene: TRBJ1-2
v_gene: TRBV18
d_gene: .
abundance: .

CDR3nt: TGTGCCAGCAGCTTTGGGGTCTCTATTAACAATGAGCAGTTCTTC
CDR3aa: CASSFGVSINNEQFF
j_gene: TRBJ2-1
v_gene: TRBV11-3
d_gene: .
abundance: .

CDR3nt: TGTGCCAGCAGCCAAGAGTCGCTCCGCAATGAGCAGTTCTTC
CDR3aa: CASSQESLRNEQFF
j_gene: TRBJ2-1
v_gene: TRBV14
d_gene: .
abundance: .

CDR3nt: TGCAGTGGGGAGACCCAGTACTTC
CDR3aa: CSGETQYF
j_gene: TRBJ2-5
v_gene: TRBV20-1
d_gene: .
abundance: .

CDR3nt: TGTGCCAGCATGGGGAGGTCACCCCTCCACTTT
CDR3aa: CASMGRSPLHF
j_gene: TRBJ1-6
v_gene: TRBV28
d_gene: .
abundance: few

CDR3nt: TGTGCCAGCAGCGGCGGGCTGAGCTCCTACAATGAGCAGTTCTTC
CDR3aa: CASSGGLSSYNEQFF
j_gene: TRBJ2-1
v_gene: TRBV7-2
d_gene: .
abundance: .

CDR3nt: TGTGCCAGCACCATGACAGGGGCCCGAGAGACCCAGTACTTC
CDR3aa: CASTMTGARETQYF
j_gene: TRBJ2-5
v_gene: TRBV2
d_gene: TRBD1
abundance: few

CDR3nt: TGTGCCAGCAGCCAAGGCCAGCGGGGTCCCTACGAGCAGTACTTC
CDR3aa: CASSQGQRGPYEQYF
j_gene: TRBJ2-7
v_gene: TRBV4-2
d_gene: TRBD2
abundance: .

CDR3nt: TGTGCCAGCAGCGTAGATGGGGGGGCAGTTTTCGAGCAGTACTTC
CDR3aa: CASSVDGGAVFEQYF
j_gene: TRBJ2-7
v_gene: TRBV9
d_gene: .
abundance: .

CDR3nt: TGTGCCAGCAGCCCAACCAGCGGGGGGCCCGCCTTACAAGAGACCCAGTACTTC
CDR3aa: CASSPTSGGPALQETQYF
j_gene: TRBJ2-5
v_gene: TRBV9
d_gene: TRBD2
abundance: .

CDR3nt: TGTGCCAGCAGCTTAGGACTAGCGGGATTCGGAGATACGCAGTATTTT
CDR3aa: CASSLGLAGFGDTQYF
j_gene: TRBJ2-3
v_gene: TRBV7-6
d_gene: TRBD2
abundance: .

CDR3nt: TGTGCCAGTAGCCCGGGACAGCCTTATGGCTACACCTTC
CDR3aa: CASSPGQPYGYTF
j_gene: TRBJ1-2
v_gene: TRBV19
d_gene: TRBD1
abundance: .

CDR3nt: TGTGCCAGCAGCTTGGGTATGAACACTGAAGCTTTCTTT
CDR3aa: CASSLGMNTEAFF
j_gene: TRBJ1-1
v_gene: TRBV7-2
d_gene: .
abundance: .

CDR3nt: TGTGCCAGCAGCGCTTACCGGGACAGGGTTAGATTAAAACTGTTTTTT
CDR3aa: CASSAYRDRVRLKLFF
j_gene: TRBJ1-4
v_gene: TRBV7-2
d_gene: TRBD1
abundance: .

CDR3nt: TGTGCCAGCAGTAGCAGGGCAGGGAACACTGAAGCTTTCTTT
CDR3aa: CASSSRAGNTEAFF
j_gene: TRBJ1-1
v_gene: TRBV2
d_gene: .
abundance: few

CDR3nt: TGCGCCAGCAGCTTGGCAGGTACAGGGGAAAACATTCAGTACTTC
CDR3aa: CASSLAGTGENIQYF
j_gene: TRBJ2-4
v_gene: TRBV5-1
d_gene: TRBD1
abundance: .

CDR3nt: TGTGCCAGCAGCCTCTCTGGAAACACCATATATTTT
CDR3aa: CASSLSGNTIYF
j_gene: TRBJ1-3
v_gene: TRBV7-9
d_gene: .
abundance: .

CDR3nt: TGTGCCAGCAGCTTAGGGGCAGGGGGCGGGTACGAGCAGTACTTC
CDR3aa: CASSLGAGGGYEQYF
j_gene: TRBJ2-7
v_gene: TRBV7-3
d_gene: TRBD1
abundance: .

CDR3nt: TGTGCCAGCAGCCAGGGGCGGACAGGGTTCGATGGCTACACCTTC
CDR3aa: CASSQGRTGFDGYTF
j_gene: TRBJ1-2
v_gene: TRBV4-2
d_gene: TRBD1
abundance: .

CDR3nt: TGTGCCAGCATTCGCGAGATCGAGGCTTTCTTT
CDR3aa: CASIREIEAFF
j_gene: TRBJ1-1
v_gene: TRBV6-1
d_gene: .
abundance: few

CDR3nt: TGTGCCAGCAGCTTAGCGTCCGGGGGACTAGCAACAGATACGCAGTATTTT
CDR3aa: CASSLASGGLATDTQYF
j_gene: TRBJ2-3
v_gene: TRBV7-2
d_gene: TRBD2
abundance: few

CDR3nt: TGTGCCAGTAGCCACCGACAGGGCTACGAGCAGTACTTC
CDR3aa: CASSHRQGYEQYF
j_gene: TRBJ2-7
v_gene: TRBV19
d_gene: TRBD1
abundance: .

CDR3nt: TGTGCCAGCAGTTACGGGCGGACACCTACCGCAGATACGCAGTATTTT
CDR3aa: CASSYGRTPTADTQYF
j_gene: TRBJ2-3
v_gene: TRBV6-5
d_gene: .
abundance: few

CDR3nt: TGTGCCAGCAGCTCCCTCGATCCCTCAGATACGCAGTATTTT
CDR3aa: CASSSLDPSDTQYF
j_gene: TRBJ2-3
v_gene: TRBV5-4
d_gene: .
abundance: few

CDR3nt: TGTGCCAGCAGTCCGGACAGGGTAGGAGAAAAACTGTTTTTT
CDR3aa: CASSPDRVGEKLFF
j_gene: TRBJ1-4
v_gene: TRBV6-5
d_gene: TRBD1
abundance: few

CDR3nt: TGTGCCAGCAGCGTAGGGCGTGGCACAGATACGCAGTATTTT
CDR3aa: CASSVGRGTDTQYF
j_gene: TRBJ2-3
v_gene: TRBV9
d_gene: .
abundance: .

CDR3nt: TGTGCCAGCAGTGGCGGACAGAACCCGCAAGCTTTCTTT
CDR3aa: CASSGGQNPQAFF
j_gene: TRBJ1-1
v_gene: TRBV28
d_gene: .
abundance: .

CDR3nt: TGTGCCAGTAACCGGTATGAAAAACTGTTTTTT
CDR3aa: CASNRYEKLFF
j_gene: TRBJ1-4
v_gene: TRBV19
d_gene: .
abundance: .

CDR3nt: TGTGCCAGCAGCTTCGTCGGACAGGGTCCTACCTATGGCTACACCTTC
CDR3aa: CASSFVGQGPTYGYTF
j_gene: TRBJ1-2
v_gene: TRBV7-9
d_gene: TRBD1
abundance: few

CDR3nt: TGTGCCAGTAGTCGACGACTGGGCGATACGCAGTATTTT
CDR3aa: CASSRRLGDTQYF
j_gene: TRBJ2-3
v_gene: TRBV19
d_gene: .
abundance: once

CDR3nt: TGTCAAAGTTCGGTGGGGTACGGCTACGAGCAGTACTTC
CDR3aa: CQSSVGYGYEQYF
j_gene: TRBJ2-7
v_gene: TRBV28
d_gene: .
abundance: .

CDR3nt: TGTGCCAGCAGCTTAGGGGGACTTTTAAATCAGCCCCAGCATTTT
CDR3aa: CASSLGGLLNQPQHF
j_gene: TRBJ1-5
v_gene: TRBV7-2
d_gene: .
abundance: few

CDR3nt: TGTGCCAGTAGTATTTTCCTTGGACAGGGCGGCGAGCAGTACTTC
CDR3aa: CASSIFLGQGGEQYF
j_gene: TRBJ2-7
v_gene: TRBV19
d_gene: TRBD1
abundance: .

CDR3nt: TGTGCCAGCAGCTTAGGGGGAGGCGGGGAGACCCAGTACTTC
CDR3aa: CASSLGGGGETQYF
j_gene: TRBJ2-5
v_gene: TRBV13
d_gene: .
abundance: few

CDR3nt: TGTGCCAGCAGCGGCGGGACTAGCGGGGGAGGGCAGTTCTTC
CDR3aa: CASSGGTSGGGQFF
j_gene: TRBJ2-1
v_gene: TRBV9
d_gene: TRBD2
abundance: few

CDR3nt: TGTGCCAGCAGTCCCCAGACAGGGGGGATAGCCAAAAACATTCAGTACTTC
CDR3aa: CASSPQTGGIAKNIQYF
j_gene: TRBJ2-4
v_gene: TRBV28
d_gene: TRBD1
abundance: few

CDR3nt: TGTGCCAGCAGTTCACCTGCTAGCGGGTCCTACAATGAGCAGTTCTTC
CDR3aa: CASSSPASGSYNEQFF
j_gene: TRBJ2-1
v_gene: TRBV7-2
d_gene: TRBD2
abundance: .

CDR3nt: TGTGCCTGGAGTGGGGTTCCGGGGGTCCGGTACTTC
CDR3aa: CAWSGVPGVRYF
j_gene: TRBJ2-5
v_gene: TRBV30
d_gene: .
abundance: .

CDR3nt: TGCGCCAGCAGCTCGACTAGCGGGGGTGGCGAGCAGTACTTC
CDR3aa: CASSSTSGGGEQYF
j_gene: TRBJ2-7
v_gene: TRBV5-1
d_gene: TRBD2
abundance: .